The sequence of this T cell receptor beta chain was determined in a study of breast tumors, draining lymph nodes, adjacent tissues. The lymph nodes were axillary draining lymph nodes from breast cancer patients. This CDR3 has 10 residues. Trimming took off 8 bases at V and 8 bases at J, with 6 bases between the two ends. In germline, CDR1 is WSHSY, CDR2 SAAADI. TCRdb re-derived calls from the multiplex PCR reads in MiXCR, one entry per CDR3 protein. The data hold approximately 300,000 distinct CDR3 sequences, with 30% observed a single time. Many counts were recorded for this clonotype. What was sequenced was axillary lymph node tissue. This chain joins TRBV10-2 and TRBJ1-4; D remains unclear. The clonotype was recovered from a female donor with breast cancer. Some clones in this sample may be carry-over from other donors' samples. The CDR3 is CASSREKLFF. The CDR3 DNA is TGCGCCAGCTCTCGCGAAAAACTGTTTTTT.